The 18 T cell receptor beta chains presented below share a single source sample, sequenced in a study of shared clonotypes between healthy human individuals. CD45RO-negative, CCR7-selected cells formed the naive CD8 fraction, which excluded terminally differentiated effector memory CD45RA+ cells. Only in-frame clones appear in the TCRdb table, and some are missing; sequencing was by immunoSEQ multiplex PCR. The sample shows about 2 million clones, about 95% of them seen only once. The sample comprised naive CD8+ T cells sorted from blood. These receptors were obtained from a man aged 18 to 30 in good health.

The chain employs TRBV10-2 and TRBJ2-7; tentatively, D is TRBD2 (6 bases). Per germline, CDR1 WSHSY and CDR2 SAAADI. This CDR3 region has 15 residues. The V and J ends lost 8 bases and 6 bases respectively, with 23 bases between them. This CDR3 reads CASRSGELRSSEQYF. The CDR3 DNA follows: TGCGCCAGCCGATCGGGGGAATTGAGGAGCAGCGAGCAGTACTTC.

This chain connects TRBV11-1 to TRBJ1-1, with D maybe TRBD1 (5 bases). With 4 bases removed from V and 1 base from J, the gap between germline ends came to 7 bases. The CDR3 consists of 13 residues. Germline assignment: CDR1 SGHAT and CDR2 FQDESV (reference sequence). The CDR3 protein is CASSWDGNTEAFF. The CDR3 DNA is TGTGCCAGCAGCTGGGACGGGAACACTGAAGCTTTCTTT.

J is TRBJ1-2 and V is TRBV9; 8 bases match TRBD1. The CDR3 contains 15 residues. V lost 2 bases and J lost 4; bases outside the gene matches: 7. The V gene's germline CDR1 is SGDLS and CDR2 YYNGEE. The CDR3 region is CASSVATGTGYGYTF. CDR3 in DNA: TGTGCCAGCAGCGTTGCCACCGGGACAGGCTATGGCTACACCTTC.

The rearrangement joins TRBV11-3 to TRBJ2-2; D gene unclear. The CDR3 contains 15 residues. Germline loops: CDR1 SGHNT, CDR2 YENEEA. Trimming removed 3 bases from V and 5 bases from J, with 13 bases in between. The CDR3 loop is CASSFGQDETGELFF. The DNA of the CDR3 is TGTGCCAGCAGCTTCGGGCAGGATGAAACCGGGGAGCTGTTTTTT. Full variable domain (missing parts from reference TRBV11-3 and TRBJ2-2): EAGVVQSPRYKIIEKKQPVAFWCNPISGHNTLYWYLQNLGQGPELLIRYENEEAVDDSQLPKDRFSAERLKGVDSTLKIQPAELGDSAVYLCASSFGQDETGELFFGEGSRLTVL.

The V gene is TRBV28, the J gene TRBJ1-5; no reliable D call. The CDR3 consists of 16 residues. From germline, CDR1 is MDHEN and CDR2 SYDVKM. Trimming took 5 bases from V and 2 from J, leaving 16 bases between them. CDR3 in DNA: TGTGCCAGCAGTGCCCTGGGGATGTATGGCAATCAGCCCCAGCATTTT. Amino acids: CASSALGMYGNQPQHF.

The chain recombines TRBV10-1 with TRBJ1-3; D not certain. Trimming removed 2 bases at V and 0 bases at J, with 8 bases between. Germline V lookup: CDR1 WNHNN, CDR2 SYGVQD (reference sequence). CDR3 length: 15 residues. CDR3 in DNA: TGCGCCAGCAGTGAGCCGAAACCCTCTGGAAACACCATATATTTT. This codes for CASSEPKPSGNTIYF.

The V call is TRBV27, the J call TRBJ2-1; 11 bases are a match to TRBD2. Germline loops: CDR1 MNHEY, CDR2 SMNVEV (reference sequence). The V segment lost 2 bases and the J segment 6 bases; nucleotides outside the gene matches: 3. This CDR3 comprises 15 residues. The CDR3 here is CASSLLGTSGNEQFF. The DNA of the CDR3 is TGTGCCAGCAGTTTACTCGGGACTAGCGGCAATGAGCAGTTCTTC.

The chain employs TRBV4-1 and TRBJ2-7, with a tentative D call TRBD2 (6 bases). The CDR3 extends over 15 amino acids. The V gene lost 3 bases and the J gene lost 5 bases, with 17 bases spanning the gap. From germline, CDR1 is MGHRA and CDR2 YSYEKL. CDR3 loop: CASSHLLGGSDEQYF. The DNA for the CDR3 is TGCGCCAGCAGCCATCTATTAGGAGGGTCTGACGAGCAGTACTTC.

V is TRBV29-1 and J is TRBJ1-4, with D unclear. Trimming left V 0 bases short and J 11 bases short, with 7 bases between. From germline, CDR1 is SQVTM and CDR2 ANQGSEA. The CDR3 spans 11 residues. Written as DNA, the CDR3 is TGCAGCGTTGAAGATCGGGGTAAACTGTTTTTT. It is translated as CSVEDRGKLFF.

CDR3 coding DNA: TGTGCCAGCAGTCTACAGACTAGCGGGGGGCAAGAGACCCAGTACTTC. As protein: CASSLQTSGGQETQYF. V and J are TRBV28 and TRBJ2-5; the match to TRBD2 covers 13 bases. CDR1 and CDR2 (germline): MDHEN, SYDVKM. With 5 bases clipped from V and 2 bases from J, the junction kept 5 bases outside the gene matches. This CDR3 is 16 amino acids long.

Concerning this clone: The same CDR3 also results from other DNA sequences found in this sample. The chain uses TRBV7-9 and TRBJ2-1; 7 bases are a match to TRBD2. The CDR3 runs to 15 residues. V shed 5 bases, J shed 2 bases, and the junction held 6 bases outside the gene matches. Germline V gene lookup returns CDR1 SEHNR and CDR2 FQNEAQ (reference sequence). CDR3 sequence: CASSLGEGAYNEQFF. The CDR3 coding sequence is TGTGCCAGCAGCCTGGGGGAGGGAGCCTACAATGAGCAGTTCTTC.

V and J are TRBV6-5 and TRBJ2-7, with 10 bases fitting TRBD2. Germline trimming cut 2 bases from V and 6 bases from J; bases unmatched to any gene: 7. The CDR3 is 15 amino acids. Germline V gene sequence: CDR1 MNHEY, CDR2 SVGAGI. In DNA, the CDR3 is TGTGCCAGCAGTTACGTAGTAGCGGGAGGTCGCGAGCAGTACTTC. Amino acid sequence: CASSYVVAGGREQYF.

The chain recombines TRBV4-1 with TRBJ1-4, with TRBD1 matching over 9 bases. V lost 3 bases, J lost 7 bases, and 6 bases stayed unmatched. This CDR3 is built from 15 residues. Looked up from germline, CDR1 is MGHRA and CDR2 is YSYEKL. The CDR3 region has the DNA TGCGCCAGCAGCCAGCCCGGGACAGGGTTTGAAAAACTGTTTTTT. Translating gives CASSQPGTGFEKLFF.

This clone was picked up one time. V usage is TRBV7-9 and J usage is TRBJ2-1; possible D gene TRBD2, 5 bases. V gave up 6 bases and J gave up 4 bases, with 22 bases separating them. CDR1 SEHNR and CDR2 FQNEAQ come from the germline V gene (reference sequence). The CDR3 runs 17 residues. The CDR3 loop is CASSSDPASGVYNEQFF. For the CDR3, the DNA is TGTGCCAGCAGTTCAGACCCGGCCTCCGGGGTGTACAATGAGCAGTTCTTC.

This chain connects TRBV7-2 to TRBJ1-1; D is undetermined. The CDR3 length is 17 residues. Trimming left V 5 bases short and J 5 bases short, with 24 bases between. Germline CDR1 is SGHTA and CDR2 is FQGNSA. CDR3 sequence (DNA): TGTGCCAGCAGCCTCATCGGCGGGCGCCTAGTGCGAACTGAAGCTTTCTTT. It codes for CASSLIGGRLVRTEAFF.

The chain employs TRBV6-5 and TRBJ2-3; TRBD2 aligns across 7 bases. The CDR3 is made up of 14 amino acids. Unmatched junction bases numbered 12, after V lost 10 bases and J lost 5 bases. Germline values: CDR1 MNHEY, CDR2 SVGAGI. The DNA for the CDR3 is TGTGCCACTCGCGGGGGTATTTGGGGAGATACGCAGTATTTT. It encodes CATRGGIWGDTQYF.

This clone appeared a single time. The genes are TRBV6-5 and TRBJ2-1; D unresolved. Trimming removed 0 bases at V and 6 bases at J, with 9 bases between. CDR1 MNHEY and CDR2 SVGAGI come from the germline V gene. The CDR3 has 14 amino acids. The CDR3 DNA follows: TGTGCCAGCAGTTACTCCCCGGCCAGCAATGAGCAGTTCTTC. It codes for CASSYSPASNEQFF.

J is TRBJ1-5 and V is TRBV6-6, with D uncertain. The CDR3 has 14 residues. Germline loops: CDR1 MNHNY, CDR2 SVGAGI (reference sequence). The ends were cut back, 6 bases at V and 1 base at J, with 10 bases in the middle. For the CDR3, the DNA is TGTGCCAGCAGCCCGACGTGGAGCAATCAGCCCCAGCATTTT. Protein: CASSPTWSNQPQHF.